This TCR beta chain was recorded in a study of a mutant IDH1 vaccine in newly diagnosed glioma. For the study at large: Patients underwent eight vaccinations, which took place in weeks 1, 3, 5, 7, 11, 15, 19 and 23. General study results and limits: Seemingly, pseudoprogression had no relation to changes in the top peripheral T cell clonotypes. Of all patients, nearly 95% showed vaccine-induced immune responses.

The time point is: week 5, during vaccination. Every vaccination contained 300 ug of the mutant IDH1 20-mer peptide and was paired with topical imiquimod. TCRdb's table, derived via immunoSEQ multiplex PCR, lists solely in-frame clones and lacks some. The sample holds some 51,000 clones, roughly 73% seen once. Worth noting for this clone: Its antigen is not known.

The origin of this receptor is a woman aged 40-49 years with glioma. The sample was PBMCs, taken from a glioma patient whose treatment included an IDH1 peptide vaccine.

In DNA, the CDR3 is TGTGCCAGCGAGTTCGCCACAGGGGGCCAAAACATTCAGTACTTC. Protein product: CASEFATGGQNIQYF. The V gene is TRBV2, the J gene TRBJ2-4; 9 bases agree with TRBD1. CDR1 and CDR2 from the germline V gene are SNHLY and FYNNEI. The CDR3 is made up of 15 amino acids. Trimming at V came to 8 bases and at J to 5 bases, leaving 10 bases not matched to a gene.